The entry below gives a single T cell receptor (beta chain) sequence along with its context. What it binds is unknown. This entry is derived from a study of cytomegalovirus exposure and HLA in healthy donors. Overall study context: In a later analysis, the approximately 120 validation repertoires were reported to have used the same platform as the approximately 620 first-cohort repertoires. The study's findings and limits: Some TCR beta chains (about 170 of them) were listed as cytomegalovirus-associated. Whilst most TCR sequences proved rare, a subset of public TCRs occurred across many donors. High sensitivity and specificity were reportedly achieved when the classifier diagnosed cytomegalovirus status.

The protocol was immunoSEQ multiplex PCR, while the TCRdb copy is restricted to in-frame clones and leaves out a portion. The top ten hold over 0.9% of the sample, which has 300,000 or so clones, nearly 90% seen once. Germline V gene lookup returns CDR1 SGHAT and CDR2 FQNNGV. The CDR3 spans 14 residues. Trimming took 6 bases from V and 10 from J; bases not matched to a gene: 9. The chain is built from TRBV11-2 and TRBJ1-6; 7 positions agree with TRBD1. This TCR was recovered from a man aged 25-45 years in good health and CMV-seronegative. The sample taken for sequencing was PBMCs. The chain's CDR3 is CASRFKGARSPLHF. CDR3 nucleotides: TGTGCCAGCAGATTTAAGGGGGCTCGATCACCCCTCCACTTT.